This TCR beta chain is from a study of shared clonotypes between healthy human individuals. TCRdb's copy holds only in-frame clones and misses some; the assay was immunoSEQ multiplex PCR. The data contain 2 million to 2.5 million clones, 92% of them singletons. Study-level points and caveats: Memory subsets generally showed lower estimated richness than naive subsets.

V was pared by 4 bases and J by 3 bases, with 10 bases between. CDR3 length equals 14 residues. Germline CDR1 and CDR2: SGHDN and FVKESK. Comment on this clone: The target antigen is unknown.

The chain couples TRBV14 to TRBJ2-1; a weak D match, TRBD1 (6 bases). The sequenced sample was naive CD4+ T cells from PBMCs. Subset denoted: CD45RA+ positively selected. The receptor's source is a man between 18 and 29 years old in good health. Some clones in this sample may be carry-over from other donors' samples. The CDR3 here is CASSRNRDYNEQFF. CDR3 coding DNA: TGTGCCAGCAGCCGGAACAGGGACTACAATGAGCAGTTCTTC.